The clone carrying this T cell receptor (beta chain) was counted once. The antigen is unknown. This entry belongs to a study of T cell responses to AZD1222 COVID-19 vaccine. Background on the study: Pooled in the analysis were second doses at about 4 or about 12 weeks. Study-wide results and limits: Mostly white British, mostly female donors; authors suggested clonal diversity may be underestimated. Spike as a whole was targeted by vaccine-associated CD4 TCRs, dominant at 160-218 and 743-854. Repertoire collection took place solely once the T cell response had peaked.

This CDR3 comprises 16 residues. V lost 4 bases to trimming and J lost 7 bases; unmatched junction nucleotides: 9. From germline, CDR1 is SGHRS and CDR2 YFSETQ. Generated by immunoSEQ multiplex PCR, the TCRdb table keeps only in-frame clones and is missing some. This sample has approximately 120,000 clones, with roughly 90% found just once. This material consisted of peripheral blood, taken on day 0 of AZD1222 vaccination. The sequence was collected from an adult in good health. This chain joins TRBV5-1 and TRBJ2-1; 12 positions agree with TRBD2. This CDR3 reads CASSLLGTSGSNEQFF. DNA for the CDR3: TGCGCCAGCAGCCTACTCGGGACTAGCGGGTCGAATGAGCAGTTCTTC.